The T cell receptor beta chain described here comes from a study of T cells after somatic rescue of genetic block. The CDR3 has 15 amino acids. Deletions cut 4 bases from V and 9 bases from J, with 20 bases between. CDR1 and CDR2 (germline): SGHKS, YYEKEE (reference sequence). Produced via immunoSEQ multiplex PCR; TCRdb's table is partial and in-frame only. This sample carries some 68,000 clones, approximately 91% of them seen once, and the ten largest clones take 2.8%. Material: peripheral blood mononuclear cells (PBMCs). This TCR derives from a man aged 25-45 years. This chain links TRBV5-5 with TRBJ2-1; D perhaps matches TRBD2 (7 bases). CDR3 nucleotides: TGTGCCAGCAGCCCTCTGAGGGGGGGGCCGTCTGAGCAGTTCTTC. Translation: CASSPLRGGPSEQFF.